A selection of T cell receptor beta chains follows, all from one sample in a study of blood T cells in healthy people across ages. TCRdb reanalysed the 5' RACE reads using MiXCR and keeps one entry per CDR3 protein. Here the sample spans about 720,000 distinct CDR3 sequences, about 20% being singletons. Sequenced material: blood. The receptors were gathered from a man aged 70-80 years in good health. Both conserved end residues are part of each CDR3. Each record gives: D gene, V gene, J gene, clone size, CDR3 protein, CDR3 DNA. D genes are given only for firm matches. Size tells how often a clone was seen (once, few, many) or the class of an expanded clone, and some rows leave it out.

d_gene: -
v_gene: TRBV6-1
j_gene: TRBJ1-1
abundance: -
CDR3aa: CASRAAGSEAFF
CDR3nt: TGTGCCAGCAGGGCGGCAGGTTCTGAAGCTTTCTTT

d_gene: TRBD1
v_gene: TRBV7-2
j_gene: TRBJ1-2
abundance: many
CDR3aa: CASSLQGAAYGYTF
CDR3nt: TGTGCCAGCAGCTTACAGGGGGCGGCGTATGGCTACACCTTC

d_gene: -
v_gene: TRBV7-9
j_gene: TRBJ2-3
abundance: -
CDR3aa: CSSSLVRGTYVWSTDTQYF
CDR3nt: TGTTCCAGCAGCTTAGTTCGCGGGACGTACGTTTGGAGCACAGATACGCAGTATTTT

d_gene: -
v_gene: TRBV15
j_gene: TRBJ2-5
abundance: -
CDR3aa: CATSRDLPGETQYF
CDR3nt: TGTGCCACCAGCAGAGATCTCCCTGGAGAGACCCAGTACTTC

d_gene: TRBD1
v_gene: TRBV7-2
j_gene: TRBJ2-1
abundance: -
CDR3aa: CASSQTRGSSYNEQFF
CDR3nt: TGTGCCAGCAGCCAAACCAGGGGGAGCTCCTACAATGAGCAGTTCTTC

d_gene: -
v_gene: TRBV29-1
j_gene: TRBJ1-2
abundance: -
CDR3aa: CSVEEPQGWYGYTF
CDR3nt: TGCAGCGTTGAAGAGCCCCAGGGATGGTATGGCTACACCTTC

d_gene: TRBD1
v_gene: TRBV12-3/TRBV12-4
j_gene: TRBJ2-4
abundance: few
CDR3aa: CASSPIRDRGFGSIQYF
CDR3nt: TGTGCCAGCAGTCCGATCCGGGACAGGGGATTCGGAAGCATTCAGTACTTC

d_gene: TRBD2
v_gene: TRBV5-1
j_gene: TRBJ2-1
abundance: few
CDR3aa: CASQRGGHNEQFF
CDR3nt: TGCGCCAGTCAGCGGGGGGGACACAATGAGCAGTTCTTC

d_gene: TRBD1
v_gene: TRBV10-3
j_gene: TRBJ1-6
abundance: -
CDR3aa: CASMDRANSPLHF
CDR3nt: TGTGCCAGCATGGACAGGGCTAATTCACCCCTCCACTTT

d_gene: -
v_gene: TRBV7-9
j_gene: TRBJ2-3
abundance: -
CDR3aa: CASNQLAATDTQYF
CDR3nt: TGTGCCAGCAACCAGTTAGCGGCCACAGATACGCAGTATTTT

d_gene: -
v_gene: TRBV20-1
j_gene: TRBJ2-3
abundance: few
CDR3aa: CSGTERAADTQYF
CDR3nt: TGCAGTGGAACAGAGAGGGCGGCAGATACGCAGTATTTT

d_gene: TRBD2
v_gene: TRBV12-5
j_gene: TRBJ2-1
abundance: -
CDR3aa: CASGQSGANNEQFF
CDR3nt: TGTGCTAGTGGTCAAAGCGGGGCCAACAATGAGCAGTTCTTC

d_gene: TRBD1
v_gene: TRBV5-1
j_gene: TRBJ2-3
abundance: -
CDR3aa: CASSLVPGTGSVDTQYF
CDR3nt: TGCGCCAGCAGCTTGGTCCCCGGGACAGGGTCTGTTGATACGCAGTATTTT

d_gene: -
v_gene: TRBV14
j_gene: TRBJ2-1
abundance: once
CDR3aa: CASSQERAGKQFF
CDR3nt: TGTGCCAGCAGCCAAGAACGGGCAGGGAAGCAGTTCTTC

d_gene: -
v_gene: TRBV25-1
j_gene: TRBJ2-2
abundance: once
CDR3aa: CASSERRNTGELFF
CDR3nt: TGTGCCAGCAGTGAACGCCGAAACACCGGGGAGCTGTTTTTT

d_gene: -
v_gene: TRBV30
j_gene: TRBJ1-4
abundance: few
CDR3aa: CAWTGPYNEKLFF
CDR3nt: TGTGCCTGGACGGGACCCTATAATGAAAAACTGTTTTTT

d_gene: TRBD1
v_gene: TRBV12-3/TRBV12-4
j_gene: TRBJ1-4
abundance: -
CDR3aa: CASWSGAGGGEKLFF
CDR3nt: TGTGCCAGCTGGAGTGGGGCAGGGGGCGGAGAAAAACTGTTTTTT

d_gene: -
v_gene: TRBV6-5
j_gene: TRBJ2-4
abundance: few
CDR3aa: CASSDLSTAINIQYF
CDR3nt: TGTGCCAGCAGTGACCTTTCGACGGCGATAAACATTCAGTACTTC

d_gene: -
v_gene: TRBV2
j_gene: TRBJ2-5
abundance: -
CDR3aa: CASSVRLNQETQYF
CDR3nt: TGTGCCAGCAGTGTTCGACTAAACCAAGAGACCCAGTACTTC

d_gene: -
v_gene: TRBV29-1
j_gene: TRBJ1-1
abundance: few
CDR3aa: CSVVLLEAFF
CDR3nt: TGCAGCGTTGTCCTATTAGAAGCTTTCTTT

d_gene: -
v_gene: TRBV7-8
j_gene: TRBJ2-5
abundance: few
CDR3aa: CASSSTLQTTQYF
CDR3nt: TGTGCCAGCAGCTCGACCCTACAAACGACCCAGTACTTC

d_gene: -
v_gene: TRBV7-9
j_gene: TRBJ2-4
abundance: few
CDR3aa: CASSLLSGRVAKNIQYF
CDR3nt: TGTGCCAGCAGCTTATTGTCAGGGCGCGTCGCCAAAAACATTCAGTACTTC

d_gene: -
v_gene: TRBV7-8
j_gene: TRBJ1-2
abundance: -
CDR3aa: CASSFDTLNYGYTF
CDR3nt: TGTGCCAGCAGCTTCGACACCTTAAACTATGGCTACACCTTC

d_gene: -
v_gene: TRBV6-1
j_gene: TRBJ1-2
abundance: many
CDR3aa: CASSEAARDDGYTF
CDR3nt: TGTGCCAGCAGTGAAGCAGCCAGGGACGATGGCTACACCTTC

d_gene: -
v_gene: TRBV11-2
j_gene: TRBJ1-4
abundance: few
CDR3aa: CASRRAPNEKLFF
CDR3nt: TGTGCCAGCAGAAGGGCCCCAAATGAAAAACTGTTTTTT

d_gene: -
v_gene: TRBV12-3/TRBV12-4
j_gene: TRBJ2-6
abundance: -
CDR3aa: CASSPTFLRGLSSLSGANVLTF
CDR3nt: TGTGCCAGCAGCCCAACCTTTCTGAGGGGATTAAGTTCCCTCTCTGGGGCCAACGTCCTGACTTTC

d_gene: -
v_gene: TRBV12-3/TRBV12-4
j_gene: TRBJ2-2
abundance: many
CDR3aa: CASSFQGANTGELFF
CDR3nt: TGTGCCAGCAGTTTTCAGGGCGCGAACACCGGGGAGCTGTTTTTT

d_gene: -
v_gene: TRBV6-2/TRBV6-3
j_gene: TRBJ2-5
abundance: -
CDR3aa: CASSYDETQYF
CDR3nt: TGTGCCAGCAGTTACGACGAGACCCAGTACTTC

d_gene: -
v_gene: TRBV29-1
j_gene: TRBJ1-2
abundance: -
CDR3aa: CSVGTALGYGYTF
CDR3nt: TGCAGCGTTGGGACAGCTCTTGGGTATGGCTACACCTTC

d_gene: -
v_gene: TRBV20-1
j_gene: TRBJ2-1
abundance: -
CDR3aa: CSARALNPRRFSYNEQFF
CDR3nt: TGCAGTGCTAGAGCCCTCAACCCGCGGCGGTTCTCCTACAATGAGCAGTTCTTC

d_gene: -
v_gene: TRBV20-1
j_gene: TRBJ1-1
abundance: -
CDR3aa: CSARSGLDTEAFF
CDR3nt: TGCAGTGCTAGGTCAGGGTTGGACACTGAAGCTTTCTTT

d_gene: TRBD1
v_gene: TRBV7-2
j_gene: TRBJ2-7
abundance: -
CDR3aa: CASSLEGGQVSYEQYF
CDR3nt: TGTGCCAGCAGCTTAGAAGGAGGACAGGTCTCCTACGAGCAGTACTTC

d_gene: TRBD1
v_gene: TRBV5-1
j_gene: TRBJ1-1
abundance: -
CDR3aa: CASSQGGAMNTEAFF
CDR3nt: TGCGCCAGCTCACAGGGGGGCGCTATGAACACTGAAGCTTTCTTT

d_gene: -
v_gene: TRBV11-2
j_gene: TRBJ1-3
abundance: -
CDR3aa: CASSFGEKGNTIYF
CDR3nt: TGTGCCAGCAGCTTTGGGGAAAAAGGAAACACCATATATTTT

d_gene: -
v_gene: TRBV14
j_gene: TRBJ2-1
abundance: -
CDR3aa: CASSQFLRSSYNEQFF
CDR3nt: TGTGCCAGCAGCCAATTTCTCCGGAGCTCCTACAATGAGCAGTTCTTC

d_gene: TRBD1
v_gene: TRBV3-1
j_gene: TRBJ1-4
abundance: few
CDR3aa: CASSQQGAGKLFF
CDR3nt: TGTGCCAGCAGCCAACAGGGGGCCGGGAAACTGTTTTTT

d_gene: TRBD1
v_gene: TRBV24-1
j_gene: TRBJ2-5
abundance: -
CDR3aa: CATSDPPGQGKPETQYF
CDR3nt: TGTGCCACCAGTGATCCGCCGGGACAGGGTAAACCAGAGACCCAGTACTTC

d_gene: -
v_gene: TRBV11-2
j_gene: TRBJ2-5
abundance: -
CDR3aa: CASSLVVTQETQYF
CDR3nt: TGTGCCAGCAGCTTAGTAGTGACCCAAGAGACCCAGTACTTC

d_gene: -
v_gene: TRBV7-2
j_gene: TRBJ1-5
abundance: -
CDR3aa: CASSAPGTPSMHF
CDR3nt: TGTGCCAGCAGCGCCCCCGGGACACCCTCGATGCATTTT

d_gene: TRBD2
v_gene: TRBV7-2
j_gene: TRBJ2-1
abundance: -
CDR3aa: CASSLKREGNNEQFF
CDR3nt: TGTGCCAGCAGCTTAAAGCGGGAGGGGAATAATGAGCAGTTCTTC

d_gene: -
v_gene: TRBV4-3
j_gene: TRBJ2-1
abundance: few
CDR3aa: CTSSQDWVRYNEQFF
CDR3nt: TGCACCAGCAGCCAAGATTGGGTTAGATACAATGAGCAGTTCTTC

d_gene: TRBD2
v_gene: TRBV5-1
j_gene: TRBJ2-3
abundance: many
CDR3aa: CASSSILAGGPDTQYF
CDR3nt: TGCGCCAGCAGCTCTATACTAGCGGGGGGGCCTGATACGCAGTATTTT

d_gene: TRBD1
v_gene: TRBV28
j_gene: TRBJ1-1
abundance: few
CDR3aa: CASSLTGQPNTEAFF
CDR3nt: TGTGCCAGCAGTCTAACGGGACAGCCAAACACTGAAGCTTTCTTT

d_gene: TRBD2
v_gene: TRBV28
j_gene: TRBJ2-7
abundance: -
CDR3aa: CASSLSSGRTYEQYF
CDR3nt: TGTGCCAGCAGTTTATCCTCCGGGAGGACCTACGAGCAGTACTTC

d_gene: -
v_gene: TRBV18
j_gene: TRBJ2-5
abundance: -
CDR3aa: CASSADEEETQYF
CDR3nt: TGTGCCAGCTCAGCAGACGAGGAGGAGACCCAGTACTTC

d_gene: -
v_gene: TRBV5-6
j_gene: TRBJ2-7
abundance: many
CDR3aa: CASSQAYEQYF
CDR3nt: TGTGCCAGCAGCCAAGCCTACGAGCAGTACTTC

d_gene: TRBD1
v_gene: TRBV12-3/TRBV12-4
j_gene: TRBJ2-5
abundance: -
CDR3aa: CASSSQGVLMLDQYF
CDR3nt: TGTGCCAGCAGTAGCCAGGGGGTACTGATGTTGGACCAGTACTTC

d_gene: -
v_gene: TRBV5-5
j_gene: TRBJ2-7
abundance: -
CDR3aa: CASSSRPEESYEQYF
CDR3nt: TGTGCCAGCAGCTCGAGACCTGAAGAGTCCTACGAGCAGTACTTC

d_gene: TRBD2
v_gene: TRBV5-1
j_gene: TRBJ2-3
abundance: -
CDR3aa: CASSLQAGGTDAQYF
CDR3nt: TGCGCCAGCAGCTTGCAAGCGGGGGGCACAGATGCGCAGTATTTT

d_gene: TRBD1
v_gene: TRBV11-2
j_gene: TRBJ2-5
abundance: few
CDR3aa: CASTSHGQGVQTQYF
CDR3nt: TGTGCCAGCACCTCACACGGACAGGGTGTACAGACCCAGTACTTC

d_gene: -
v_gene: TRBV7-9
j_gene: TRBJ2-7
abundance: -
CDR3aa: CASSLVHNEQYF
CDR3nt: TGTGCCAGCAGCTTAGTGCACAATGAGCAGTACTTC

d_gene: -
v_gene: TRBV11-2
j_gene: TRBJ2-7
abundance: many
CDR3aa: CASSLDGGTYEQYF
CDR3nt: TGTGCCAGCAGCTTAGATGGGGGCACCTACGAGCAGTACTTC